One sample yielded the 9 T cell receptor beta chains listed below, sequenced in a study of blood T cell repertoires in COVID-19. TCRdb's copy holds only in-frame clones and misses some; the assay was immunoSEQ multiplex PCR. The table has 65,000 to 90,000 clones, around 80% seen once. The sequencing input was peripheral blood. All receptors come from a man between 60 and 75 years old with acute or convalescent COVID-19.

The chain combines TRBV4-1 with TRBJ2-7; D possibly corresponds to TRBD1 (6 bases). V lost 3 bases and J 7 bases, leaving 16 bases between the germline ends. The CDR3 is 14 amino acids. Germline V CDR1 and CDR2: MGHRA, YSYEKL. The CDR3 here is CASSQPTGRREQYF. The CDR3 DNA reads TGCGCCAGCAGCCAGCCCACAGGGCGACGGGAGCAGTACTTC.

J is TRBJ2-5 and V is TRBV6-6, with 9 positions matching TRBD2. V was pared by 6 bases and J by 4 bases, with 9 bases of the junction left unmatched. This CDR3 is 15 amino acids long. CDR1 and CDR2 from the germline V gene are MNHNY and SVGAGI (reference sequence). In nucleotides, the CDR3 is TGTGCCAGCAGGGCTCGCGGGGGGGGCGCAGAGACCCAGTACTTC. As protein: CASRARGGGAETQYF.

The CDR3 DNA is TGTGCCTGGACCCAGACAGGGCCCTACGAGCAGTACTTC. Encoded protein: CAWTQTGPYEQYF. This chain links TRBV30 with TRBJ2-7; 7 nucleotides match TRBD1. The CDR3 consists of 13 residues. The germline CDR1 and CDR2 sequences are GTSNPN and SVGIG (reference sequence). The V gene end was trimmed by 4 bases and the J gene end by 2 bases; junction bases not matched to a gene: 5.

This clone was seen more than once but under ten times. The gene calls are TRBV5-1 and TRBJ2-3, with 8 nucleotides matching TRBD1. The CDR3 length is 16 residues. Trimming removed 4 bases from V and 6 bases from J; junction bases left unmatched: 13. From germline, CDR1 is SGHRS and CDR2 YFSETQ. CDR3 bases: TGCGCCAGCAGCACCTATTCCCAGGGGGCTGGGGATACGCAGTATTTT. Protein product: CASSTYSQGAGDTQYF.

The chain employs TRBV4-3 and TRBJ2-1; 7 bases agree with TRBD1. The CDR3 is 16 residues long. Germline assignment: CDR1 LGHNA and CDR2 YSLEER. The V segment lost 0 bases and the J segment 4 bases; nucleotides outside the gene matches: 6. The CDR3: CASSQERDSRYNEQFF. CDR3 in DNA: TGCGCCAGCAGCCAAGAGAGGGACAGCCGTTACAATGAGCAGTTCTTC.

CDR3 DNA sequence: TGTGCCACAGCACAGGGGTTGGGGGAGACCCAGTACTTC. Protein product: CATAQGLGETQYF. V usage is TRBV5-6 and J usage is TRBJ2-5, with 7 bases fitting TRBD1. Germline V gene data show CDR1 as SGHDT and CDR2 as YYEEEE. The CDR3 covers 13 residues. Trimming cost V 9 bases and J 5 bases; bases outside gene matches: 10.

V is TRBV7-2 and J is TRBJ1-6; D not resolved. V was trimmed by 1 base and J by 7 bases, leaving 17 bases between them. The CDR3 length is 17 residues. Germline CDR1 reads SGHTA; CDR2 reads FQGNSA. CDR3 region: CASSLGAGSGGNSPLHF. In DNA, the CDR3 is TGTGCCAGCAGCTTAGGGGCGGGGTCCGGAGGGAATTCACCCCTCCACTTT.

This chain connects TRBV9 to TRBJ2-5; 8 nucleotides agree with TRBD2. Trimming at V came to 4 bases and at J to 0 bases, leaving 5 bases not matched to a gene. This CDR3 is 15 amino acids long. Per germline, CDR1 SGDLS and CDR2 YYNGEE. This CDR3 reads CASSPRGGYQETQYF. The CDR3 DNA follows: TGTGCCAGCAGCCCCCGCGGGGGGTACCAAGAGACCCAGTACTTC.

This chain joins TRBV19 and TRBJ1-6; D uncertain. Germline-derived CDR1 and CDR2 are LNHDA and SQIVND (reference sequence). V was shortened by 7 bases and J by 10 bases, with 14 bases between the two germline ends. The CDR3 loop spans 13 amino acids. CDR3 sequence (DNA): TGTGCCAGTAAGGAGGGTCTCGGCTCACCCCTCCACTTT. Translated: CASKEGLGSPLHF.